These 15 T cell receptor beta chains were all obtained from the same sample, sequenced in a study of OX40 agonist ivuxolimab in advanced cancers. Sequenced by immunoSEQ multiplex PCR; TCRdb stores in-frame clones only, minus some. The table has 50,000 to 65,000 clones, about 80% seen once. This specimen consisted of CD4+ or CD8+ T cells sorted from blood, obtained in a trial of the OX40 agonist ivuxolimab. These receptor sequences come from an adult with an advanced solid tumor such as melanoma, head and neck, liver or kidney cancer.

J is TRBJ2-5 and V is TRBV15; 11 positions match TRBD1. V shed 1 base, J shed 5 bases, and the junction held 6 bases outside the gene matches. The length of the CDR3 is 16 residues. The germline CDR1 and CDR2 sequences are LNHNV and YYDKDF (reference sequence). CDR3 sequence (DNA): TGTGCCACCAGCAGAGGCCGGGGACAGGGGGGGGAGACCCAGTACTTC. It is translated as CATSRGRGQGGETQYF.

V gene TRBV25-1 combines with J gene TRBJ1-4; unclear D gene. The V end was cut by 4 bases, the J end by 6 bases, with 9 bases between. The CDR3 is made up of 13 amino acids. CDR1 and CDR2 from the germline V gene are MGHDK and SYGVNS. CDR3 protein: CASSGWVDEKLFF. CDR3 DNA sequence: TGTGCCAGCAGTGGCTGGGTCGATGAAAAACTGTTTTTT.

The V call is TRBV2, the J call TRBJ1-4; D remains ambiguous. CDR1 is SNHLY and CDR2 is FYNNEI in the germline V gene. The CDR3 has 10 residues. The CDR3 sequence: CAAKERKLFF. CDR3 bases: TGTGCAGCCAAGGAGAGAAAACTGTTTTTT.

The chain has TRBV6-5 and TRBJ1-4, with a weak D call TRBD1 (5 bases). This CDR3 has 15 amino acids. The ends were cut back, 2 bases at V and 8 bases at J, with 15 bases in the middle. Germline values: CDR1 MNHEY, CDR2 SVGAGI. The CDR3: CASSYGGGPGEKLFF. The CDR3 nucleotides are TGTGCCAGCAGTTACGGGGGAGGGCCGGGAGAAAAACTGTTTTTT.

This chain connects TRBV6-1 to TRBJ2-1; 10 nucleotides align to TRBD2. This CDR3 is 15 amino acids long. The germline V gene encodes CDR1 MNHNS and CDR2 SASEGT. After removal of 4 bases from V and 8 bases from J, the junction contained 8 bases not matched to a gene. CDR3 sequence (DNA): TGTGCCAGCAGTGTCCAGCGGGGGGGCCGAGATGAGCAGTTCTTC. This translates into CASSVQRGGRDEQFF.

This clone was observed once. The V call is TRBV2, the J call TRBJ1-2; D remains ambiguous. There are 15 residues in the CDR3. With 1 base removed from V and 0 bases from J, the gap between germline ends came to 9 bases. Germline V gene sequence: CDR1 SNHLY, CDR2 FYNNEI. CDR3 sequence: CASSEGHSSNYGYTF. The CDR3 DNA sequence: TGTGCCAGCAGTGAAGGTCACAGTTCTAACTATGGCTACACCTTC.

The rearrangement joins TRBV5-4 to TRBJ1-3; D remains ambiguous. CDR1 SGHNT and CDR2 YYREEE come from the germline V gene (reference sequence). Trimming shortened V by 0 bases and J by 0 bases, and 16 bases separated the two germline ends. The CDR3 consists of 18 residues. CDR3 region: CASSLGSLGSLSGNTIYF. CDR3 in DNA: TGTGCCAGCAGCTTGGGGTCATTGGGTTCCCTCTCTGGAAACACCATATATTTT.

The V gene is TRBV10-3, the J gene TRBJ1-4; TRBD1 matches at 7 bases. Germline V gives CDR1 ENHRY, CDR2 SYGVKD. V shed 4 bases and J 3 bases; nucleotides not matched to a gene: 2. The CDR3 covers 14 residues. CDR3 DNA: TGTGCCATCAGTGCAGGGGGGCCTAATGAAAAACTGTTTTTT. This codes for CAISAGGPNEKLFF.

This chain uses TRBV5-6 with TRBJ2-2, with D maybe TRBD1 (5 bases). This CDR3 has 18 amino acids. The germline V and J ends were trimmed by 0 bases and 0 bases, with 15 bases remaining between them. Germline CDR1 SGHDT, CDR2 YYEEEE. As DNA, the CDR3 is TGTGCCAGCAGCTTGGGTGGGCAGGGAAACCCGAACACCGGGGAGCTGTTTTTT. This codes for CASSLGGQGNPNTGELFF.

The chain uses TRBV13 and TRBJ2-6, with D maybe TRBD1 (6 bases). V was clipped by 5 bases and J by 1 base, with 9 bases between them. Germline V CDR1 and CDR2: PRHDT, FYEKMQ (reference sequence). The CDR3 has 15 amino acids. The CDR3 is CASSPRGSGANVLTF. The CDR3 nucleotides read TGTGCCAGCAGCCCCAGGGGATCTGGGGCCAACGTCCTGACTTTC.

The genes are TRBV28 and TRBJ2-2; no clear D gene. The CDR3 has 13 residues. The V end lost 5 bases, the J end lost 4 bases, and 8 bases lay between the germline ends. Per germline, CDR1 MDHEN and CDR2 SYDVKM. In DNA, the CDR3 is TGTGCCAGCAGTGCCTACAGCACCGGGGAGCTGTTTTTT. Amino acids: CASSAYSTGELFF.

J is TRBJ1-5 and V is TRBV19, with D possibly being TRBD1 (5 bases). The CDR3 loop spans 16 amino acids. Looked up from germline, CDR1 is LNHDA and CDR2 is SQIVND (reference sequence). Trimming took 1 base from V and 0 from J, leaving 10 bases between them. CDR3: CASSIGVTVSNQPQHF. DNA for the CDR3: TGTGCCAGTAGTATAGGGGTGACAGTTAGCAATCAGCCCCAGCATTTT.

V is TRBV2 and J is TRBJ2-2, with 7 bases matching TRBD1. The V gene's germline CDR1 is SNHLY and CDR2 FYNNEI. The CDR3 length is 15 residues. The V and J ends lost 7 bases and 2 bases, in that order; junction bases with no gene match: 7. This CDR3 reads CASKMTGTNTGELFF. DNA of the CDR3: TGTGCCAGCAAGATGACAGGGACCAACACCGGGGAGCTGTTTTTT.

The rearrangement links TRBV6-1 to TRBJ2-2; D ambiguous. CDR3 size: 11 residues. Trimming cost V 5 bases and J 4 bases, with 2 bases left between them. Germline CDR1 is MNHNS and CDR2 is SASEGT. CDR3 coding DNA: TGTGCCAGCAGTTTCACCGGGGAGCTGTTTTTT. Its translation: CASSFTGELFF.

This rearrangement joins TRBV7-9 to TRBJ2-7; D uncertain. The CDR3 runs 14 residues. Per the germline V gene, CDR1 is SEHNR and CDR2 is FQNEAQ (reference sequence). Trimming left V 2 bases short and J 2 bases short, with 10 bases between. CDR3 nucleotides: TGTGCCAGCAGCTTACTGGTGCCCCCCTACGAGCAGTACTTC. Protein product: CASSLLVPPYEQYF.